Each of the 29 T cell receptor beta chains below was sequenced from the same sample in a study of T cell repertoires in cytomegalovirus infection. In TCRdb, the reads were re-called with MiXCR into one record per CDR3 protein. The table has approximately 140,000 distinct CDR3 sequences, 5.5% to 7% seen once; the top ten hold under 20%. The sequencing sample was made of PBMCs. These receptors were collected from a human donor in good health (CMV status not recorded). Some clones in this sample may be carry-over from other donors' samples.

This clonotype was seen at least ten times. The CDR3 region has the DNA TGTGCCAGCAGTTCACCTAAGGGGTATAGAACCTACGAGCAGTACTTC. Protein sequence: CASSSPKGYRTYEQYF. The J gene is TRBJ2-7, the V gene TRBV28; tentatively, D is TRBD1 (5 bases). CDR1 and CDR2 from the germline V gene are MDHEN and SYDVKM. This CDR3 spans 16 amino acids. V was clipped by 4 bases and J by 2 bases, with 18 bases between them.

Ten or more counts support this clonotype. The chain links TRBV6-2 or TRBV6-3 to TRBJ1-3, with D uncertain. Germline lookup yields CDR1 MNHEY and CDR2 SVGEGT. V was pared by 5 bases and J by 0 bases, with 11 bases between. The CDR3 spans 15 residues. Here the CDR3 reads CASSRATNSGNTIYF. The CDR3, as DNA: TGTGCCAGCAGTAGAGCGACAAACTCTGGAAACACCATATATTTT.

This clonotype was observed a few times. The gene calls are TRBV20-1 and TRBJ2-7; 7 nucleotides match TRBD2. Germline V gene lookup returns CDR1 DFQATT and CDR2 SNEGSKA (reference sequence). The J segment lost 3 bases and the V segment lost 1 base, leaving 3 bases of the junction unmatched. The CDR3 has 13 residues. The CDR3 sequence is CSARGGGDYEQYF. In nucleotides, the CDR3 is TGCAGTGCTAGAGGGGGAGGGGACTACGAGCAGTACTTC.

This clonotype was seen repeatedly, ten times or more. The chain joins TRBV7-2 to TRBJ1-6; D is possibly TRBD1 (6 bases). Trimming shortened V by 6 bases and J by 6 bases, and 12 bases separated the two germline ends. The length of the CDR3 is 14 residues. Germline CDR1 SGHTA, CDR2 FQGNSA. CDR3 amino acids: CASRRGGANSPLHF. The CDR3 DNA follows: TGTGCCAGCAGACGCGGGGGGGCTAATTCACCCCTCCACTTT.

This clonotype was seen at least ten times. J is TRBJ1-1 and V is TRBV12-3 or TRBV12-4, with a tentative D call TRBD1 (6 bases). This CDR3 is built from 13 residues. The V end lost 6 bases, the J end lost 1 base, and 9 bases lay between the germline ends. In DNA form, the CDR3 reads TGTGCCAGCAGCGCGACAGGGAACACTGAAGCTTTCTTT. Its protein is CASSATGNTEAFF.

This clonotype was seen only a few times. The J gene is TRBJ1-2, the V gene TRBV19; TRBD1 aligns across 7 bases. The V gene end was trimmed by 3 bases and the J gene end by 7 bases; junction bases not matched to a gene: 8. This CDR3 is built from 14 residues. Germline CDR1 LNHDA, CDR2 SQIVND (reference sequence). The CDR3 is CASSIRRQGGGYTF. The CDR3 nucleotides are TGTGCCAGTAGTATTCGTCGACAGGGAGGTGGCTACACCTTC.

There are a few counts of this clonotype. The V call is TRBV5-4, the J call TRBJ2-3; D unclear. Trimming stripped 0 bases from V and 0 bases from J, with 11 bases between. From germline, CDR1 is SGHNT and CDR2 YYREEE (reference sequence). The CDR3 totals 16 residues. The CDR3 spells CASSLDADLSTDTQYF. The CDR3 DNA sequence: TGTGCCAGCAGCTTGGACGCGGACCTTAGCACAGATACGCAGTATTTT. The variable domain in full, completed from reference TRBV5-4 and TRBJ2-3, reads ETGVTQSPTHLIKTRGQQVTLRCSSQSGHNTVSWYQQALGQGPQFIFQYYREEENGRGNFPPRFSGLQFPNYSSELNVNALELDDSALYLCASSLDADLSTDTQYFGPGTRLTVL.

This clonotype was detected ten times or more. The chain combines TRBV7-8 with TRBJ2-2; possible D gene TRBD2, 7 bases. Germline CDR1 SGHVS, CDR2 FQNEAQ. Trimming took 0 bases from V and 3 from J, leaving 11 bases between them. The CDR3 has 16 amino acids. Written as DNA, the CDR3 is TGTGCCAGCAGCTTAGCGCGGGGGCAGTACACCGGGGAGCTGTTTTTT. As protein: CASSLARGQYTGELFF.

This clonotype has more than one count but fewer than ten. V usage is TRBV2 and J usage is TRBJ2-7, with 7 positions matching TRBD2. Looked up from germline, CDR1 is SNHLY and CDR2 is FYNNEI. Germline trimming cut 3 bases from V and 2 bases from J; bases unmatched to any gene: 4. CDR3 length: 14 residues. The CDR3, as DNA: TGTGCCAGCAGTGAGGCTAGCGGAGCCTACGAGCAGTACTTC. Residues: CASSEASGAYEQYF. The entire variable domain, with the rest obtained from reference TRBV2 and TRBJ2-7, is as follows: EPEVTQTPSHQVTQMGQEVILRCVPISNHLYFYWYRQILGQKVEFLVSFYNNEISEKSEIFDDQFSVERPDGSNFTLKIRSTKLEDSAMYFCASSEASGAYEQYFGPGTRLTVT.

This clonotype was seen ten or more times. The CDR3 reads CASSFPSSYEQYF. CDR3 sequence (DNA): TGCGCCAGCAGCTTCCCGAGCTCCTACGAGCAGTACTTC. The V call is TRBV5-1, the J call TRBJ2-7; D is undetermined. The CDR3 runs 13 residues. V was trimmed by 2 bases and J by 0 bases, leaving 6 bases between them. Germline V gene sequence: CDR1 SGHRS, CDR2 YFSETQ.

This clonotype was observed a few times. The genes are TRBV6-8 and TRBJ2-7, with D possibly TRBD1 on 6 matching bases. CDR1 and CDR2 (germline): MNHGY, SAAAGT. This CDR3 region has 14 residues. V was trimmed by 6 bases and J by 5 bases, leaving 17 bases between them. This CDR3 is CASSSAQGTHEQYF. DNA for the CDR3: TGTGCCAGCAGCTCAGCTCAGGGGACCCACGAGCAGTACTTC.

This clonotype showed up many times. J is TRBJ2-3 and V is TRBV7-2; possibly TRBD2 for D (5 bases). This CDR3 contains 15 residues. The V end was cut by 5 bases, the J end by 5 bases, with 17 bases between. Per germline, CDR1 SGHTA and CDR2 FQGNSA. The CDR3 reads CASSISGPAGDTQYF. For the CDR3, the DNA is TGTGCCAGCAGCATAAGCGGCCCCGCGGGAGATACGCAGTATTTT. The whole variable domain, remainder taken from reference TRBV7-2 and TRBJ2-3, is GAGVSQSPSNKVTEKGKDVELRCDPISGHTALYWYRQSLGQGLEFLIYFQGNSAPDKSGLPSDRFSAERTGGSVSTLTIQRTQQEDSAVYLCASSISGPAGDTQYFGPGTRLTVL.

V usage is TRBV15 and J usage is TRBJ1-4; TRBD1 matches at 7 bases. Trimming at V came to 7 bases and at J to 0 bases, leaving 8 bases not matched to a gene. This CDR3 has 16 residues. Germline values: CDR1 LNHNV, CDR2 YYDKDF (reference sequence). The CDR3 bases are TGTGCCACCAACAGGGGTACAACGGCAACTAATGAAAAACTGTTTTTT. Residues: CATNRGTTATNEKLFF. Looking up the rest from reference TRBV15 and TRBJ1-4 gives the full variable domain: DAMVIQNPRYQVTQFGKPVTLSCSQTLNHNVMYWYQQKSSQAPKLLFHYYDKDFNNEADTPDNFQSRRPNTSFCFLDIRSPGLGDTAMYLCATNRGTTATNEKLFFGSGTQLSVL.

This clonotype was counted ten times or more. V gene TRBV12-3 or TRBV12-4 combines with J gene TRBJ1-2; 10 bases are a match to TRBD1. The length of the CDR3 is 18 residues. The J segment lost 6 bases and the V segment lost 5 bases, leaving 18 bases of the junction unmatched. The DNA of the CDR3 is TGTGCCAGCAGTCTAGGCCCGGGACAGGGGACGACTGAAAATGGCTACACCTTC. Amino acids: CASSLGPGQGTTENGYTF.

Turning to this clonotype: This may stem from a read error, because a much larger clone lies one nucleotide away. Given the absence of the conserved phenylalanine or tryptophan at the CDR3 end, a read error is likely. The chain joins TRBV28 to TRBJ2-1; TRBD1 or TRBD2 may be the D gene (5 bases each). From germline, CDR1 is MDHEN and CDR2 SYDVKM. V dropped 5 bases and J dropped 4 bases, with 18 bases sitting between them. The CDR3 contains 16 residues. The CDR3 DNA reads TGTGCCAGCAGTCCCCACCCGGGACCAGATTACAATGAGCAGTTCCTC. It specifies CASSPHPGPDYNEQFL.

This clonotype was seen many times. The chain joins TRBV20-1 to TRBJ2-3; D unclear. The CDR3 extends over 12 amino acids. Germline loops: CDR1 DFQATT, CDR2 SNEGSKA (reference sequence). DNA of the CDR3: TGCAGCCCGAGGCCGAGCACAGATACGCAGTATTTT. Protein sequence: CSPRPSTDTQYF.

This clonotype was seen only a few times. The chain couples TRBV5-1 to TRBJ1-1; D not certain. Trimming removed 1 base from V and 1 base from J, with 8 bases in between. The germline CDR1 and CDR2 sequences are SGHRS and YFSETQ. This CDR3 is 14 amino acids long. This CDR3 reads CASSLLAKNTEAFF. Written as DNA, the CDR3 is TGCGCCAGCAGCTTGCTAGCTAAGAACACTGAAGCTTTCTTT.

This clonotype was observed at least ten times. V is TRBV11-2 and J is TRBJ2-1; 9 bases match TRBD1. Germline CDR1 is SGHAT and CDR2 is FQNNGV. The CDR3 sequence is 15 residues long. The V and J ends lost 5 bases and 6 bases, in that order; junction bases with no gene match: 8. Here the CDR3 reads CASSVSRDRVNEQFF. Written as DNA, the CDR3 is TGTGCCAGCAGCGTCAGCCGGGACAGGGTCAATGAGCAGTTCTTC.

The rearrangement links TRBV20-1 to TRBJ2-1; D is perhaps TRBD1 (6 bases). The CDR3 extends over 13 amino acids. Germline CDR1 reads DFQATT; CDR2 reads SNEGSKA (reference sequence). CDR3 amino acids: CRLSGQIYNEQFF. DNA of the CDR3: TGCAGGCTGTCGGGACAAATCTACAATGAGCAGTTCTTC.

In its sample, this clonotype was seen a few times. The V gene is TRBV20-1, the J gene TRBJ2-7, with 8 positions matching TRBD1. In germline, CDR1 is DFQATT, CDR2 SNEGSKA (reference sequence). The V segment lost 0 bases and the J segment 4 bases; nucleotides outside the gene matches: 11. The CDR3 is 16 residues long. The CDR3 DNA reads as TGCAGTGCTAGAGACCACAGCGACAGGGGCTGGTACGAGCAGTACTTC. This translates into CSARDHSDRGWYEQYF.

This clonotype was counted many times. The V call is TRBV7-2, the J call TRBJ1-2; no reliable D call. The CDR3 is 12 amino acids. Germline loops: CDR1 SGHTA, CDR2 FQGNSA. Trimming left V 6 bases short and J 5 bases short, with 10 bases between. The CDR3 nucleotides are TGTGCCAGCAGTGCCACAGAGTATGGCTACACCTTC. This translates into CASSATEYGYTF.

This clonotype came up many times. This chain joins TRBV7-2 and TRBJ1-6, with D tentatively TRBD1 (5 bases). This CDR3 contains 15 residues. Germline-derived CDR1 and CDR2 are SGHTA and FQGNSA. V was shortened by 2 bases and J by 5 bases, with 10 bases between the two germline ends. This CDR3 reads CASSLLGEHNSPLHF. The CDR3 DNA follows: TGTGCCAGCAGCTTACTGGGGGAACATAATTCACCCCTCCACTTT.

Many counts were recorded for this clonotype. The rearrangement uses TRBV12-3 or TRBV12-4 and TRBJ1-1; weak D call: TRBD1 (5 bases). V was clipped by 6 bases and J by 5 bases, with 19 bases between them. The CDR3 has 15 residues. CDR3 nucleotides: TGTGCCAGCAGATGGGGGGGGGTTTTGGCGACTGAAGCTTTCTTT. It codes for CASRWGGVLATEAFF.

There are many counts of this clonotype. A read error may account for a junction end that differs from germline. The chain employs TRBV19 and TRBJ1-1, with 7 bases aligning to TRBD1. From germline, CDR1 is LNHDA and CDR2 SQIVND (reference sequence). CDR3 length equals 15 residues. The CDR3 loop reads CASSILSTGNAEAFF. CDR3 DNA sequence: TGTGCCAGTAGTATCCTCTCGACAGGGAACGCTGAAGCTTTCTTT.

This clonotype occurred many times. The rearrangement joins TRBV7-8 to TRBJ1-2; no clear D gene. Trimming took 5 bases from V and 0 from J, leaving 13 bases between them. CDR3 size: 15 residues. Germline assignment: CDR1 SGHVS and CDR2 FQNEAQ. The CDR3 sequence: CASSKNRFTNYGYTF. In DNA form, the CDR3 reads TGTGCCAGCAGCAAGAACCGGTTTACTAACTATGGCTACACCTTC. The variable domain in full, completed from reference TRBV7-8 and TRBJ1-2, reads GAGVSQSPRYKVAKRGQDVALRCDPISGHVSLFWYQQALGQGPEFLTYFQNEAQLDKSGLPSDRFFAERPEGSVSTLKIQRTQQEDSAVYLCASSKNRFTNYGYTFGSGTRLTVV.

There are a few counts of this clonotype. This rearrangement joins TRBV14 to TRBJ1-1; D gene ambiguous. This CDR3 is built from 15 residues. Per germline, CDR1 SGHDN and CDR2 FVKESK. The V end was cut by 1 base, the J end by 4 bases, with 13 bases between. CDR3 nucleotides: TGTGCCAGCAGCCAAGTCCGTAGGTTCGGCACTGAAGCTTTCTTT. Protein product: CASSQVRRFGTEAFF.

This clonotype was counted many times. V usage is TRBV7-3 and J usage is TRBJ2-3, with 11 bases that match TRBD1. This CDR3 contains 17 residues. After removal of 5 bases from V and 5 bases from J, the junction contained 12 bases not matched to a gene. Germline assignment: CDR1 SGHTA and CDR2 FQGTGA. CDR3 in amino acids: CASSHDLGQGAGDTQYF. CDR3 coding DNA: TGTGCCAGCAGCCATGACCTAGGACAGGGGGCGGGAGATACGCAGTATTTT.

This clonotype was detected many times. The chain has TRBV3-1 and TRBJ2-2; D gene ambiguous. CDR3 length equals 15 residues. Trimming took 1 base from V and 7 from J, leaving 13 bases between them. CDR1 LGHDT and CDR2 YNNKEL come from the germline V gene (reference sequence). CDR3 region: CASSQGQAHGGELFF. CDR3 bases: TGTGCCAGCAGCCAAGGGCAGGCCCATGGCGGGGAGCTGTTTTTT.

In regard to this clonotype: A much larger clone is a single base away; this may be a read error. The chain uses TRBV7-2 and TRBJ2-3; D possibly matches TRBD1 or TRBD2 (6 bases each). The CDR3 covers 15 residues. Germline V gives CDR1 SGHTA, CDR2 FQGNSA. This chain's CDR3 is CVSSLGGGITDTQYF. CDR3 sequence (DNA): TGTGTCAGCAGCTTAGGAGGGGGAATCACAGATACGCAGTATTTT.